The following is a TCR beta chain sequence with its context. Its antigen is currently unknown. The ends were cut back, 4 bases at V and 4 bases at J, with 21 bases in the middle. CDR1 and CDR2 from the germline V gene are SGHTS and YDEGEE. CDR3 length: 16 residues. This entry is derived from a study of cytomegalovirus exposure and HLA in healthy donors. Study findings and constraints: Most TCRs appeared rarely, but some public TCRs recurred in many donors. A classifier reportedly called cytomegalovirus status with high sensitivity and specificity. There were under 200 TCR beta chains listed as cytomegalovirus-associated. The finding came from a later analysis; first-cohort TCR clusters tended to co-occur in the roughly 110 validation repertoires.

The protocol was immunoSEQ multiplex PCR, while the TCRdb copy is restricted to in-frame clones and leaves out a portion. This repertoire shows about 330,000 clones, about 90% found once; its top ten account for 1% to 1.5%. The material sequenced was PBMCs. The rearrangement links TRBV5-8 to TRBJ2-7; D is uncertain. The sequence was collected from a woman in her 30s in good health and CMV-seropositive. CDR3 sequence (DNA): TGTGCCAGCAGCCCGGTTGGAAGGGCCACGATATACGAGCAGTACTTC. Translated: CASSPVGRATIYEQYF.